A single sample is the source of the 28 T cell receptor beta chains below, sequenced in a study of liver allograft versus peripheral blood T cells. Study-wide context: Repertoires of T cell receptors in transplanted livers were compared with recipients' peripheral blood repertoires.

TCRdb reprocessed the reads via MiXCR and lists one record per CDR3 protein. The sample contains roughly 7,000 distinct CDR3 sequences, 15% to 20% of which appear only once. The receptors originated from a human patient who had a liver transplant. Some T cells may possibly be graft donor cells.

Sample share makes this clonotype medium-sized. The chain recombines TRBV6-5 with TRBJ1-2; D not resolved. This CDR3 comprises 14 residues. Germline V gene sequence: CDR1 MNHEY, CDR2 SVGAGI. V shed 5 bases and J shed 3 bases, with 13 bases lying between them. The CDR3 region is CASSPWGIDYGYTF. The CDR3 bases are TGTGCCAGCAGTCCCTGGGGTATTGACTATGGCTACACCTTC.

The genes are TRBV27 and TRBJ1-1, with D hard to call. The CDR3 sequence is 14 residues long. Germline V gene lookup returns CDR1 MNHEY and CDR2 SMNVEV (reference sequence). V was trimmed by 2 bases and J by 2 bases, leaving 9 bases between them. CDR3 residues: CASSLRGLNTEAFF. CDR3 coding DNA: TGTGCCAGCAGTTTAAGAGGCCTTAACACTGAAGCTTTCTTT.

This clonotype has only a few counts. The rearrangement joins TRBV19 to TRBJ2-1, with TRBD1 identical over 11 bases. There are 16 residues in the CDR3. The germline gives CDR1 LNHDA, CDR2 SQIVND (reference sequence). Trimming removed 6 bases from V and 3 bases from J; junction bases left unmatched: 7. The DNA of the CDR3 is TGTGCCAGTAGCCAAACCGGGACAGGGGGCTACAATGAGCAGTTCTTC. It yields the protein CASSQTGTGGYNEQFF.

This clonotype was picked up many times. V is TRBV5-6 and J is TRBJ2-7; 9 nucleotides line up with TRBD2. This CDR3 region has 17 residues. The ends lost 7 bases at V and 3 bases at J; junction bases unmatched: 17. CDR1 is SGHDT, CDR2 YYEEEE, per germline. CDR3 sequence reads: CASVSRAGGFLNYEQYF. The CDR3, as DNA: TGTGCCAGCGTTTCGAGGGCGGGGGGGTTTCTGAACTACGAGCAGTACTTC.

This rearrangement joins TRBV7-9 to TRBJ1-4; 9 nucleotides agree with TRBD1. Per germline, CDR1 SEHNR and CDR2 FQNEAQ (reference sequence). Germline trimming cut 2 bases from V and 5 bases from J; bases unmatched to any gene: 9. This CDR3 is 17 amino acids long. The CDR3 is CASSLPGQGPENEKLFF. The CDR3 nucleotides read TGTGCCAGCAGCTTACCGGGACAGGGCCCGGAAAATGAAAAACTGTTTTTT.

This clonotype is medium-sized (0.01 to 0.1%). The chain recombines TRBV18 with TRBJ2-1; the D is unclear. Germline V gene sequence: CDR1 KGHSH, CDR2 LQKENI. The CDR3 covers 12 residues. The germline V and J ends were trimmed by 3 bases and 10 bases, with 10 bases remaining between them. The CDR3 sequence: CASSPGTFEQFF. Written as DNA, the CDR3 is TGTGCCAGCTCACCCGGCACGTTCGAGCAGTTCTTC.

This clonotype has a count of ten or more. This chain joins TRBV6-1 and TRBJ1-1; D call uncertain. The CDR3 runs 12 residues. V was clipped by 6 bases and J by 8 bases, with 13 bases between them. Germline lookup yields CDR1 MNHNS and CDR2 SASEGT. Here the CDR3 reads CASSLGVGEAFF. The CDR3 DNA reads as TGTGCCAGCAGCCTCGGGGTGGGGGAAGCTTTCTTT.

This clonotype was seen a handful of times. The chain is built from TRBV7-9 and TRBJ1-6; D unresolved. The CDR3 spans 19 residues. Germline lookup yields CDR1 SEHNR and CDR2 FQNEAQ (reference sequence). V was clipped by 1 base and J by 0 bases, with 16 bases between them. CDR3 sequence (DNA): TGTGCCAGCAGCTTAGTACCGGGTCCCGCTAGCTCCTATAATTCACCCCTCCACTTT. This codes for CASSLVPGPASSYNSPLHF.

This clonotype has more than one count but fewer than ten. The chain uses TRBV30 and TRBJ1-1; D not resolved. There are 14 residues in the CDR3. V was clipped by 5 bases and J by 4 bases, with 17 bases between them. Germline V CDR1 and CDR2: GTSNPN, SVGIG (reference sequence). CDR3 nucleotides: TGTGCCTGGGGCTTTTCGGGCACGATCACTGAAGCTTTCTTT. Its protein is CAWGFSGTITEAFF.

Ten or more counts support this clonotype. The genes are TRBV19 and TRBJ1-1; D gene uncertain. This CDR3 has 12 amino acids. The V end was cut by 6 bases, the J end by 3 bases, with 8 bases between. Germline V CDR1 and CDR2: LNHDA, SQIVND (reference sequence). CDR3 residues: CASRFRDTEAFF. The CDR3 nucleotides are TGTGCCAGTAGATTTCGAGACACTGAAGCTTTCTTT.

A few counts support this clonotype. This sequence joins TRBV12-5 and TRBJ1-2, with D possibly matching TRBD1 (6 bases). The V and J ends lost 6 bases and 1 base respectively, with 15 bases between them. Per germline, CDR1 LGHNT and CDR2 FRNRAP. The CDR3 length is 15 residues. CDR3 amino acids: CASGPDSQNNYGYTF. In DNA, the CDR3 is TGTGCTAGTGGCCCGGACAGCCAGAATAACTATGGCTACACCTTC.

In this sample, this clonotype turned up a few times. The chain is built from TRBV6-1 and TRBJ2-2, with 9 bases identical to TRBD1. Germline V gene sequence: CDR1 MNHNS, CDR2 SASEGT. The CDR3 is 14 amino acids. The trim removed 7 bases at V and 5 bases at J, leaving 5 bases unmatched. The CDR3 loop is CASTQGAETGELFF. DNA of the CDR3: TGTGCCAGCACACAGGGGGCGGAAACCGGGGAGCTGTTTTTT.

This clonotype was observed a few times. The J gene is TRBJ1-1, the V gene TRBV30; possible D gene TRBD1, 6 bases. Germline V gene lookup returns CDR1 GTSNPN and CDR2 SVGIG (reference sequence). This CDR3 contains 13 residues. V lost 5 bases to trimming and J lost 4 bases, with 14 bases between them. CDR3 loop: CAWGTYRATEAFF. CDR3 coding DNA: TGTGCCTGGGGGACCTACAGGGCCACTGAAGCTTTCTTT.

This clonotype was counted many times. The chain uses TRBV9 and TRBJ1-1; no reliable D call. The germline gives CDR1 SGDLS, CDR2 YYNGEE. The CDR3 is 14 residues long. V dropped 0 bases and J dropped 2 bases, with 8 bases sitting between them. This CDR3 reads CASSVGAGNTEAFF. The CDR3 region has the DNA TGTGCCAGCAGCGTAGGGGCAGGCAACACTGAAGCTTTCTTT.

This clonotype has at least ten counts. The chain links TRBV27 to TRBJ1-2; D remains unclear. CDR1 is MNHEY and CDR2 is SMNVEV in the germline V gene (reference sequence). Trimming cost V 5 bases and J 2 bases, with 12 bases left between them. The CDR3 is 14 amino acids. CDR3 in amino acids: CASSRGSANYGYTF. For the CDR3, the DNA is TGTGCCAGCAGTAGAGGGAGTGCCAACTATGGCTACACCTTC.

This clonotype was recorded many times. The chain has TRBV20-1 and TRBJ2-3, with D hard to call. Trimming pared 1 base from V and 6 bases from J, leaving 17 bases between. Germline CDR1 and CDR2: DFQATT and SNEGSKA (reference sequence). The CDR3 sequence is 15 residues long. The CDR3 sequence: CSARARPVSGDTQYF. The DNA for the CDR3 is TGCAGTGCTAGAGCCCGACCGGTTAGTGGGGATACGCAGTATTTT.

This clonotype was detected many times. The V and J genes are TRBV15 and TRBJ2-7; possible D gene TRBD2, 5 bases. Germline assignment: CDR1 LNHNV and CDR2 YYDKDF (reference sequence). The CDR3 has 15 amino acids. The V and J ends lost 2 bases and 2 bases respectively, with 13 bases between them. CDR3 nucleotide sequence: TGTGCCACCAGCAGACCCCCCGGGCGGGCCTACGAGCAGTACTTC. It translates to CATSRPPGRAYEQYF.

This clonotype was found a few times. The genes are TRBV19 and TRBJ2-2; 7 bases are shared with TRBD1. V shed 3 bases, J shed 7 bases, and the junction held 20 bases outside the gene matches. CDR3 length: 19 amino acids. Germline CDR1 and CDR2: LNHDA and SQIVND (reference sequence). The CDR3 sequence is CASSIVGAPGQSLRGELFF. For the CDR3, the DNA is TGTGCCAGTAGTATCGTGGGAGCTCCGGGACAGTCCCTCCGCGGGGAGCTGTTTTTT.

Only a few counts were recorded for this clonotype. The rearrangement links TRBV19 to TRBJ2-1, with 10 bases that match TRBD1. The ends lost 5 bases at V and 8 bases at J; junction bases unmatched: 9. Per the germline V gene, CDR1 is LNHDA and CDR2 is SQIVND (reference sequence). CDR3 length equals 15 residues. In DNA, the CDR3 is TGTGCCAGTAGTTACCGGGACAGGGGTCCCTATGAGCAGTTCTTC. It yields the protein CASSYRDRGPYEQFF.

This clonotype was picked up many times. The rearrangement joins TRBV5-4 to TRBJ2-1; D is unclear. The CDR3 is 12 residues long. From germline, CDR1 is SGHNT and CDR2 YYREEE (reference sequence). V was trimmed by 1 base and J by 10 bases, leaving 9 bases between them. The CDR3 spells CASSLLSREQFF. The CDR3 DNA is TGTGCCAGCAGCTTGCTCTCGAGAGAGCAGTTCTTC. The variable domain in full, completed from reference TRBV5-4 and TRBJ2-1, reads ETGVTQSPTHLIKTRGQQVTLRCSSQSGHNTVSWYQQALGQGPQFIFQYYREEENGRGNFPPRFSGLQFPNYSSELNVNALELDDSALYLCASSLLSREQFFGPGTRLTVL.

The V gene is TRBV19, the J gene TRBJ2-7; the D gene is possibly TRBD2 (6 bases). CDR3 length equals 13 residues. Germline assignment: CDR1 LNHDA and CDR2 SQIVND (reference sequence). The V end was cut by 5 bases, the J end by 4 bases, with 12 bases between. In DNA form, the CDR3 reads TGTGCCAGTAGTCCGGGGGTAGGTTACGAGCAGTACTTC. It translates to CASSPGVGYEQYF.

This clonotype has a count of ten or more. The rearrangement links TRBV27 to TRBJ1-2, with D tentatively TRBD1 (6 bases). V was shortened by 4 bases and J by 5 bases, with 11 bases between the two germline ends. CDR1 and CDR2 from the germline V gene are MNHEY and SMNVEV (reference sequence). The CDR3 is made up of 13 amino acids. CDR3 region: CASSSGGAYGYTF. CDR3 DNA sequence: TGTGCCAGCAGTTCCGGGGGGGCTTATGGCTACACCTTC.

The chain is built from TRBV9 and TRBJ2-7; 10 bases match TRBD1. Germline CDR1 and CDR2: SGDLS and YYNGEE. This CDR3 is built from 13 residues. Trimming cost V 7 bases and J 5 bases; bases outside gene matches: 6. The CDR3 sequence: CASQGTGDNEQYF. The CDR3 coding sequence is TGTGCCAGCCAGGGGACAGGGGATAACGAGCAGTACTTC.

This clonotype counts as medium-sized. The chain is built from TRBV13 and TRBJ1-4; 7 nucleotides line up with TRBD1. V lost 4 bases to trimming and J lost 5 bases; unmatched junction nucleotides: 4. The CDR3 runs to 14 residues. Germline V lookup: CDR1 PRHDT, CDR2 FYEKMQ (reference sequence). The CDR3 DNA reads TGTGCCAGCAGCTCACAGGGGACGAATGAAAAACTGTTTTTT. Translating it yields CASSSQGTNEKLFF.

This clonotype was seen ten or more times. V usage is TRBV6-6 and J usage is TRBJ2-7, with D hard to call. The V end was cut by 7 bases, the J end by 5 bases, with 15 bases between. Germline values: CDR1 MNHNY, CDR2 SVGAGI (reference sequence). The CDR3 has 13 residues. CDR3 protein: CASIGAEAHEQYF. DNA for the CDR3: TGTGCCAGCATCGGAGCCGAGGCCCACGAGCAGTACTTC.

This clonotype was recorded a few times. V usage is TRBV27 and J usage is TRBJ1-5; no clear D gene. This CDR3 spans 13 amino acids. CDR1 and CDR2 (germline): MNHEY, SMNVEV (reference sequence). Deletions cut 3 bases from V and 4 bases from J, with 7 bases between. The CDR3 loop reads CASSFGPNQPQHF. As DNA, the CDR3 is TGTGCCAGCAGTTTTGGACCTAATCAGCCCCAGCATTTT.

This clonotype was detected many times. This chain uses TRBV6-5 with TRBJ2-3; D possibly uses TRBD1 or TRBD2 (6 bases each). Germline V gene data show CDR1 as MNHEY and CDR2 as SVGAGI. CDR3 size: 14 residues. Trimming took off 2 bases at V and 1 base at J, with 7 bases between the two ends. CDR3 DNA: TGTGCCAGCAGTTACAGGGGGGGCACAGATACGCAGTATTTT. Translating it yields CASSYRGGTDTQYF.

A note on this clonotype: A read error may be the cause here, since a much bigger clone is one base away. The chain couples TRBV27 to TRBJ1-1; maybe TRBD1 (5 bases). The germline CDR1 and CDR2 sequences are MNHEY and SMNVEV (reference sequence). This CDR3 is built from 15 residues. The CDR3 sequence is CACSLSRQGLAEAFF. The CDR3 DNA reads TGTGCCTGCAGTTTATCGAGGCAGGGATTAGCTGAAGCTTTCTTT.